This T cell receptor beta chain stems from a study of early T cells in non-severe SARS-CoV-2 infection. Across the whole study: Sequencing of bulk RNA from unsorted whole blood was done, without chain pairing.

This clonotype occurred a few times. The CDR3 has 15 amino acids. Germline V lookup: CDR1 SNHLY, CDR2 FYNNEI. Deletions cut 7 bases from V and 4 bases from J, with 19 bases between. cDNA molecules, individually, were tagged with unique molecular identifiers. TCRdb reprocessed the 5' RACE reads via MiXCR and lists one record per CDR3 protein. The profile covers about 77,000 distinct CDR3 sequences, with approximately 12% appearing a single time and about 14% taken by the ten largest. The chain uses TRBV2 and TRBJ1-2, with D perhaps matching TRBD1 (5 bases). The origin of this receptor is an adult who was a healthcare worker with PCR-confirmed SARS-CoV-2 infection or an uninfected control (not recorded which). The donor label of this sample is uncertain. The input for sequencing was whole blood, taken at baseline. The CDR3 nucleotides read TGTGCCAGCACCTCTGGGAGGGGTGCTCTCTATGGCTACACCTTC. This translates into CASTSGRGALYGYTF.